These T cell receptor beta chains were read from a single sample in a study of T cell repertoires in cytomegalovirus infection. TCRdb passed the reads through MiXCR, listing each CDR3 protein once. Of around 170,000 distinct CDR3 sequences in the sample, approximately 15% are singletons; the top ten hold 27%. The sequenced material came from PBMCs. The receptors were gathered from a human donor in good health (CMV status not recorded). Some clones in this sample may be carry-over from other donors' samples. Both conserved end residues are part of each CDR3. D genes are given only for firm matches. Not all rows give a size; the values are once, few, many and, for expanded clones, a class.

many | TRBJ1-4 | NA | TRBV7-8 | CASSLERDSYEKLFF | TGTGCCAGCAGCTTGGAGCGGGACTCTTATGAAAAACTGTTTTTT
NA | TRBJ2-4 | NA | TRBV20-1 | CSARAPRAATNIQYF | TGCAGTGCTAGAGCCCCCAGGGCAGCGACAAACATTCAGTACTTC
many | TRBJ1-1 | NA | TRBV7-2 | CASSLGHANTEAFF | TGTGCCAGCAGCTTAGGACACGCGAACACTGAAGCTTTCTTT
many | TRBJ2-3 | TRBD1 | TRBV7-2 | CASSLSGTGGYTDTQYF | TGTGCCAGCAGCTTGTCGGGGACAGGAGGGTACACAGATACGCAGTATTTT
many | TRBJ2-5 | NA | TRBV7-9 | CASRDPLQGETQYF | TGTGCCAGCAGAGACCCTCTCCAGGGGGAGACCCAGTACTTC
many | TRBJ2-1 | TRBD2 | TRBV5-6 | CASSLASSGRAGEQFF | TGTGCCAGCAGCTTGGCTTCTAGCGGGAGGGCCGGTGAGCAGTTCTTC
NA | TRBJ2-7 | NA | TRBV5-1 | CASSLFRSRAASLASGYEQYF | TGCGCCAGCAGCTTGTTTCGAAGTCGGGCCGCATCTCTAGCCTCGGGCTACGAGCAGTACTTC
many | TRBJ1-1 | NA | TRBV7-2 | CASRRFSEANTEAFF | TGTGCCAGCAGAAGGTTTTCGGAGGCTAACACTGAAGCTTTCTTT
NA | TRBJ2-6 | NA | TRBV29-1 | CSVERAGANVLTF | TGCAGCGTTGAGCGGGCTGGGGCCAACGTCCTGACTTTC
few | TRBJ1-4 | NA | TRBV19 | CASTPRTTNEKLFF | TGTGCCAGTACCCCAAGGACAACTAATGAAAAACTGTTTTTT
few | TRBJ1-5 | NA | TRBV25-1 | CASSAVGSNQPQHF | TGTGCCAGCAGTGCTGTTGGAAGCAATCAGCCCCAGCATTTT
few | TRBJ2-2 | TRBD2 | TRBV27 | CASRVGSGRNTGELFF | TGTGCCAGCAGAGTGGGTAGCGGGAGAAACACCGGGGAGCTGTTTTTT
many | TRBJ2-5 | TRBD1 | TRBV19 | CASSMGGTGRETQYF | TGTGCCAGTAGTATGGGGGGGACAGGGAGAGAGACCCAGTACTTC
many | TRBJ1-5 | NA | TRBV7-2 | CASRAGAGAPNQPQHF | TGTGCCAGCAGGGCCGGGGCGGGGGCACCCAATCAGCCCCAGCATTTT
NA | TRBJ2-7 | NA | TRBV28 | CASSLAGPYEQYF | TGTGCCAGCAGTTTAGCAGGTCCTTACGAGCAGTACTTC
NA | TRBJ2-3 | TRBD1 | TRBV5-4 | CASSFKDRISTDTQYF | TGTGCCAGCAGCTTTAAGGACAGGATTAGCACAGATACGCAGTATTTT
NA | TRBJ2-4 | NA | TRBV14 | CASSRALNIQYF | TGTGCCAGCAGCCGGGCGTTAAACATTCAGTACTTC
many | TRBJ2-1 | TRBD2 | TRBV7-2 | CASSLKRGLAGGGQFF | TGTGCCAGCAGCTTAAAGAGGGGCCTAGCGGGAGGTGGGCAGTTCTTC
many | TRBJ1-5 | TRBD1 | TRBV7-2 | CASSAQGGAQHF | TGTGCCAGCAGCGCCCAGGGGGGGGCCCAGCATTTT
NA | TRBJ2-6 | NA | TRBV20-1 | CSARDRVRPSGANVLTF | TGCAGTGCTAGAGATAGGGTACGGCCCTCTGGGGCCAACGTCCTGACTTTC
NA | TRBJ2-1 | NA | TRBV20-1 | CSALKDTTLYNEQFF | TGCAGTGCATTAAAGGACACAACCCTCTATAATGAGCAGTTCTTC
many | TRBJ1-3 | NA | TRBV6-1 | CASRSPAPRGNTIYF | TGTGCCAGCAGGTCCCCCGCCCCACGGGGAAACACCATATATTTT
NA | TRBJ2-7 | NA | TRBV18 | CASSPPTYEQYF | TGTGCCAGCTCACCTCCAACCTACGAGCAGTACTTC
many | TRBJ2-1 | NA | TRBV4-3 | CASSQDMGGSYNEQFF | TGCGCCAGCAGCCAAGATATGGGGGGCTCTTACAATGAGCAGTTCTTC
NA | TRBJ1-4 | NA | TRBV20-1 | CSARDRTGSGGLFF | TGCAGTGCTAGAGATCGAACAGGTTCGGGTGGACTGTTTTTT
NA | TRBJ2-7 | NA | TRBV6-2/TRBV6-3 | CASSRQTTYEQYF | TGTGCCAGCAGTAGACAGACAACCTACGAGCAGTACTTC
NA | TRBJ2-7 | NA | TRBV10-3 | CAISDRDTTYEQYF | TGTGCCATCAGTGATCGGGACACAACCTACGAGCAGTACTTC
many | TRBJ1-1 | NA | TRBV7-9 | CASSLGYPEAFF | TGTGCCAGCAGCTTAGGGTATCCTGAAGCTTTCTTT
few | TRBJ2-4 | NA | TRBV11-2 | CASSVGTPVAKNIQYF | TGTGCCAGCAGCGTCGGGACTCCTGTAGCCAAAAACATTCAGTACTTC
once | TRBJ1-1 | NA | TRBV28 | CASSLLRGVSFF | TGTGCCAGCAGTTTATTACGGGGTGTCTCTTTCTTT
few | TRBJ2-5 | NA | TRBV5-1 | CASSLSLLANSQETQYF | TGCGCCAGCAGCTTGTCCTTGCTTGCTAACAGTCAAGAGACCCAGTACTTC
many | TRBJ1-2 | NA | TRBV27 | CASSEMGSNYGYTF | TGTGCCAGCAGTGAGATGGGTTCTAACTATGGCTACACCTTC
NA | TRBJ1-6 | NA | TRBV7-9 | CASSLIVQGPNSPLHF | TGTGCCAGCAGCTTAATTGTGCAGGGACCTAATTCACCCCTCCACTTT
NA | TRBJ2-5 | NA | TRBV28 | CASSPRQGRQETQYF | TGTGCCAGCAGTCCCCGGCAGGGGCGACAAGAGACCCAGTACTTC
NA | TRBJ2-6 | TRBD2 | TRBV7-9 | CASSLAGGRGANVLTF | TGTGCCAGCAGCTTAGCGGGGGGGAGAGGGGCCAACGTCCTGACTTTC
NA | TRBJ2-1 | TRBD1 | TRBV20-1 | CSAINRGSYNEQFF | TGCAGTGCTATAAACAGGGGTTCCTACAATGAGCAGTTCTTC
many | TRBJ2-3 | TRBD2 | TRBV7-2 | CASSPEAGEGYTQYF | TGTGCCAGCAGCCCCGAGGCGGGGGAGGGGTATACGCAGTATTTT
few | TRBJ2-7 | NA | TRBV28 | CASSTGLPYEQYF | TGTGCCAGCAGTACAGGACTGCCCTACGAGCAGTACTTC
many | TRBJ2-3 | NA | TRBV7-8 | CASSLLGSALSTDTQYF | TGTGCCAGCAGCTTATTGGGGTCAGCCCTCAGCACAGATACGCAGTATTTT
many | TRBJ1-2 | TRBD1 | TRBV12-5 | CASGLAGTDRADGYTF | TGTGCTAGTGGTTTGGCCGGAACGGACAGGGCGGATGGCTACACCTTC
NA | TRBJ1-1 | NA | TRBV5-1 | CASREDPSGTEAFF | TGCGCCAGCAGGGAGGACCCGTCAGGCACTGAAGCTTTCTTT
few | TRBJ2-7 | TRBD1 | TRBV10-3 | CAIRGTGSRADEQYF | TGTGCCATCAGGGGGACAGGGAGTAGGGCGGACGAGCAGTACTTC
NA | TRBJ2-7 | TRBD2 | TRBV7-9 | CASSSGLASTYEQYF | TGTGCCAGCAGCTCTGGACTAGCGTCTACCTACGAGCAGTACTTC
few | TRBJ2-5 | TRBD1 | TRBV5-1 | CASSLQDRQETQYF | TGCGCCAGCAGCTTGCAGGACAGGCAAGAGACCCAGTACTTC
NA | TRBJ2-7 | TRBD1 | TRBV28 | CASSPRQGVGSEQYF | TGTGCCAGCAGTCCACGACAGGGTGTTGGTTCCGAGCAGTACTTC
NA | TRBJ2-5 | TRBD2 | TRBV7-3 | CASSKAGGKETQYF | TGTGCCAGCAGCAAAGCGGGGGGCAAAGAGACCCAGTACTTC
NA | TRBJ1-1 | NA | TRBV20-1 | CSASGPGQIDPRAFF | TGCAGTGCTAGCGGCCCCGGACAGATTGACCCTCGGGCTTTCTTT
many | TRBJ2-4 | NA | TRBV5-1 | CASSFQGGSNIQYF | TGCGCCAGCAGCTTCCAGGGTGGGTCGAACATTCAGTACTTC
few | TRBJ2-7 | NA | TRBV6-2/TRBV6-3 | CASRRDRIRFRGEQYF | TGTGCCAGCAGGCGGGACCGGATACGTTTTCGAGGCGAGCAGTACTTC
many | TRBJ1-1 | TRBD1 | TRBV7-2 | CASSPRTGSDTEAFF | TGTGCCAGCAGCCCCCGGACAGGGTCGGACACTGAAGCTTTCTTT
many | TRBJ2-3 | NA | TRBV7-2 | CASSLAQGGTDTQYF | TGTGCCAGCAGCTTAGCGCAAGGCGGAACAGATACGCAGTATTTT
many | TRBJ2-2 | NA | TRBV7-2 | CASSLGGRNTGELFF | TGTGCCAGCAGCTTAGGGGGCAGGAACACCGGGGAGCTGTTTTTT
NA | TRBJ2-7 | TRBD1 | TRBV20-1 | CSARASHGDRRSYEQYF | TGCAGTGCTAGAGCGTCGCACGGGGACAGGCGTTCCTACGAGCAGTACTTC
many | TRBJ1-1 | TRBD1 | TRBV12-3/TRBV12-4 | CASSGTGVTEAFF | TGTGCCAGCAGTGGGACAGGGGTCACTGAAGCTTTCTTT